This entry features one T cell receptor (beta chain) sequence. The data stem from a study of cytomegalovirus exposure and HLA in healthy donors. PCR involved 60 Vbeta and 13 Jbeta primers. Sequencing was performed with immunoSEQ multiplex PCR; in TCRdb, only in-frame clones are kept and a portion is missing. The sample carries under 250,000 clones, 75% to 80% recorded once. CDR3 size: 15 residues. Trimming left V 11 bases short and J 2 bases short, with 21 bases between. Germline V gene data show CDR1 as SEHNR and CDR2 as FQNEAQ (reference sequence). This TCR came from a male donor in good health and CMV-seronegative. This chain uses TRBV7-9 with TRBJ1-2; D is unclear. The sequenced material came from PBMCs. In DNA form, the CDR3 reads TGTGCCGCGATTAAAGCGGGAGAGACCAACTATGGCTACACCTTC. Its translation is CAAIKAGETNYGYTF.